This TCR beta chain was obtained from a study of shared clonotypes between healthy human individuals. The table came from immunoSEQ multiplex PCR; TCRdb's copy has only in-frame clones and leaves some out. In the table there are some 1.4 million clones, around 97% of which are singletons. The V and J ends lost 5 bases and 6 bases, in that order; junction bases with no gene match: 10. Per germline, CDR1 SEHNR and CDR2 FQNEAQ (reference sequence). CDR3 length: 14 amino acids. What was sequenced was naive CD4+ T cells sorted from blood. Subset given: CD45RA+ positively selected. This clonotype originated in a man aged 25-45 years in good health. V is TRBV7-9 and J is TRBJ2-7; 7 bases are shared with TRBD2. The CDR3 DNA reads TGTGCCAGCAGCCCTAAACCGGGGGGAACCGAGCAGTACTTC. Its translation is CASSPKPGGTEQYF.